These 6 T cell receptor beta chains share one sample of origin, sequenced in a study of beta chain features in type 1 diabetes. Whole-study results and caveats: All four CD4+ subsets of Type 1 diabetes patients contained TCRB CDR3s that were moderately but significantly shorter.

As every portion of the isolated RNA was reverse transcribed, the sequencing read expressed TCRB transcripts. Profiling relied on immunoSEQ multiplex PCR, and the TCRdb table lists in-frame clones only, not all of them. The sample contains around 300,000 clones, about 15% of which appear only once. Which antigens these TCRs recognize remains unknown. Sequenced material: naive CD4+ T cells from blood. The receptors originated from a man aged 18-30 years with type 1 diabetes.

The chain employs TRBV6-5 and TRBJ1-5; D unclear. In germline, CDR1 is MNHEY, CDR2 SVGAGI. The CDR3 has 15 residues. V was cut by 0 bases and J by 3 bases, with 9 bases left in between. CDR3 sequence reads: CASSYSAGANQPQHF. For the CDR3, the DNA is TGTGCCAGCAGTTACTCGGCAGGCGCCAATCAGCCCCAGCATTTT.

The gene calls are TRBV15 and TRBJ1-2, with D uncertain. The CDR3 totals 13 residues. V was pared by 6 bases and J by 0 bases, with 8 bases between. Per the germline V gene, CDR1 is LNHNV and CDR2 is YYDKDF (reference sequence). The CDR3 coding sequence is TGTGCCACCAGTCTCGGAGCTAACTATGGCTACACCTTC. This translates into CATSLGANYGYTF.

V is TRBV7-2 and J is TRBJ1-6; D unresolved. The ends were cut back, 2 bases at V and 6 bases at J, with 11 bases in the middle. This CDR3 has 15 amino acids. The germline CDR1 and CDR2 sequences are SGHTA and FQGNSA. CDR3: CASSLFDSVNSPLHF. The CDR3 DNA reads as TGTGCCAGCAGCTTATTCGACTCGGTTAATTCACCCCTCCACTTT.

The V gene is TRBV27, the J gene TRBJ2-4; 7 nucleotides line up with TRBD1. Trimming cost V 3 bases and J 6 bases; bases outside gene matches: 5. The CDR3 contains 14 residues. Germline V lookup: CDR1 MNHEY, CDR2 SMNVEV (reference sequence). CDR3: CASSLVGDRNIQYF. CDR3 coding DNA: TGTGCCAGCAGTTTGGTTGGGGACAGAAACATTCAGTACTTC.

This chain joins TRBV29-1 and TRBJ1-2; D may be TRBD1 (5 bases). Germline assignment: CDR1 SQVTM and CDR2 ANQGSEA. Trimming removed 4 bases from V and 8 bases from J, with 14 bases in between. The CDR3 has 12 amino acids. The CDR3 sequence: CSVGDWGYGYTF. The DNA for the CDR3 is TGCAGCGTTGGGGACTGGGGGTACGGCTACACCTTC.

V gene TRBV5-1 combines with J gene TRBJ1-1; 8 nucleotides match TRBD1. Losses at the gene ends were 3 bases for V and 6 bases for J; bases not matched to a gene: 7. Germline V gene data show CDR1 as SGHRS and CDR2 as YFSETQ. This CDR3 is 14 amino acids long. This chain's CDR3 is CASSWGQAKAEAFF. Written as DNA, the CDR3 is TGCGCCAGCAGCTGGGGACAGGCCAAGGCTGAAGCTTTCTTT.